This is a list of T cell receptor beta chains from one sample in a study of cytomegalovirus exposure and HLA in healthy donors. Sequenced by immunoSEQ multiplex PCR; TCRdb stores in-frame clones only, minus some. The sample carries 170,000 or so clones, 84% recorded once. The sample consisted of PBMCs. These receptors were obtained from a girl aged 10-17 years in good health and CMV-seropositive. Both conserved end residues are part of each CDR3. The D gene is left open where the match is weak.

d_gene	v_gene	j_gene	CDR3nt	CDR3aa
TRBD1	TRBV5-4	TRBJ1-3	TGTGCCAGCAGCTCTGACAGGGTAGGAGGAAACACCATATATTTT	CASSSDRVGGNTIYF
-	TRBV19	TRBJ1-1	TGTGCCAGTAGTATATCCCGATTTGGGGGCTACACTGAAGCTTTCTTT	CASSISRFGGYTEAFF
-	TRBV21-1	TRBJ2-3	TGTGCCAGCAGCAATTATAAACGTCTAGCGGGGGGGAGCACAGATACGCAGTATTTT	CASSNYKRLAGGSTDTQYF
-	TRBV6-5	TRBJ2-7	TGTGCCAGCAGTTACTCCTACAGAGACTACGAGCAGTACTTC	CASSYSYRDYEQYF
TRBD2	TRBV14	TRBJ2-1	TGTGCCAGCAGCCAAGGGACTAGCGGCTACAATGAGCAGTTCTTC	CASSQGTSGYNEQFF
TRBD1	TRBV28	TRBJ2-7	TGTGCCAGCAGTGCCCGGACAGGCACCTACGAGCAGTACTTC	CASSARTGTYEQYF
-	TRBV5-1	TRBJ2-3	TGCGCCAGCAGCTTGCGGGGTCCTAGCACAGATACGCAGTATTTT	CASSLRGPSTDTQYF
-	TRBV7-7	TRBJ1-1	TGTGCTAGCAGCTTAACAGAGAACACTGAAGCTTTCTTT	CASSLTENTEAFF
TRBD1	TRBV7-9	TRBJ1-5	TGTGCCAGCAGCAAGACAGGGTACTATCAGCCCCAGCATTTT	CASSKTGYYQPQHF
TRBD1	TRBV7-9	TRBJ1-6	TGTGCCAGCAGCGACGAGACAGGGGGGCCGAATTCACCCCTCCACTTT	CASSDETGGPNSPLHF
-	TRBV21-1	TRBJ1-1	TGTGCCATTCGTTACAGGGGAGGGAACACTGAAGCTTTCTTT	CAIRYRGGNTEAFF
TRBD2	TRBV5-1	TRBJ2-5	TGCGCCAGCAGCTCTAATATCCTCGGGGGGGCTAAGGAGACCCAGTACTTC	CASSSNILGGAKETQYF
-	TRBV25-1	TRBJ1-1	TGTGCCAGCAGGGGGGGGTGGGACATGAACACTGAAGCTTTCTTT	CASRGGWDMNTEAFF
TRBD1	TRBV30	TRBJ2-2	TGTGCCTGGAGATGGACAGGCGGCACCGGGGAGCTGTTTTTT	CAWRWTGGTGELFF
-	TRBV11-3	TRBJ1-3	TGTGCCAGCAGCTTAACGCCCACTCACTCTGGAAACACCATATATTTT	CASSLTPTHSGNTIYF
TRBD1	TRBV7-9	TRBJ1-6	TGTGCCAGCAGCTCAAGACAGGGCGGGAATTCACCCCTCCACTTT	CASSSRQGGNSPLHF